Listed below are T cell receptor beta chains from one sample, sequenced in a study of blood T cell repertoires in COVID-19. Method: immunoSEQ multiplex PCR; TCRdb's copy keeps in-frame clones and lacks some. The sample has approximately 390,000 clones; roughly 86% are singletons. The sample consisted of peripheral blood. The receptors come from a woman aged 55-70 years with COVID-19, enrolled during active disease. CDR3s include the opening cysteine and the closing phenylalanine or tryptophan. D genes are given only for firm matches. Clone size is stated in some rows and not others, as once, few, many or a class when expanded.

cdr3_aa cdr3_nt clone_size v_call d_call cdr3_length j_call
CASSLGHQPQHF TGTGCCAGCAGCTTAGGGCATCAGCCCCAGCATTTT . TRBV7-9 . 12 TRBJ1-5
CAISAQGTDTQYF TGTGCCATCAGTGCTCAGGGAACAGATACGCAGTATTTT few TRBV10-3 . 13 TRBJ2-3
CASSAAEGAVRHGYTF TGTGCCAGCAGTGCAGCGGAGGGGGCCGTTAGACATGGCTACACCTTC . TRBV6-1 TRBD1 16 TRBJ1-2
CASSYSYEQYF TGTGCCAGCAGCTACTCCTACGAGCAGTACTTC . TRBV2 . 11 TRBJ2-7
CASSPGQGDIQYF TGTGCCAGCAGTCCAGGACAGGGGGACATTCAGTACTTC . TRBV7-9 TRBD1 13 TRBJ2-4
CASSPGLGETQYF TGTGCCAGCTCCCCCGGACTAGGAGAGACCCAGTACTTC . TRBV18 TRBD2 13 TRBJ2-5
CASSPRDRVNTEAFF TGTGCCAGCAGTCCGAGGGACAGGGTGAACACTGAAGCTTTCTTT . TRBV6-5 TRBD1 15 TRBJ1-1
CASSLSSLINTQYF TGCGCCAGCAGCTTGAGTAGTCTCATAAATACGCAGTATTTT . TRBV5-1 . 14 TRBJ2-3
CASSYRAGELFF TGTGCCAGTAGTTACAGGGCCGGGGAGCTGTTTTTT . TRBV19 . 12 TRBJ2-2
CASSQAGQWVLSTDTQYF TGCGCCAGCAGCCAGGCGGGACAGTGGGTCCTTAGCACAGATACGCAGTATTTT . TRBV4-1 . 18 TRBJ2-3
CASSLGVTSGGRGELFF TGCGCCAGCAGCCTGGGAGTGACTAGCGGGGGCCGGGGGGAGCTGTTTTTT . TRBV5-1 TRBD2 17 TRBJ2-2
CASSPGTSGGPFLSGANVLTF TGCGCCAGCAGCCCGGGGACTAGCGGGGGGCCCTTCCTCTCTGGGGCCAACGTCCTGACTTTC . TRBV5-1 TRBD2 21 TRBJ2-6
CAWSPLGGGTDTQYF TGTGCCTGGAGTCCCCTCGGGGGTGGCACAGATACGCAGTATTTT . TRBV30 . 15 TRBJ2-3
CASPRLGPKETQYF TGTGCCAGCCCCAGACTAGGTCCCAAGGAGACCCAGTACTTC . TRBV2 . 14 TRBJ2-5
CASSWLSGGNTIYF TGTGCCAGCAGCTGGCTTTCAGGGGGAAACACCATATATTTT . TRBV3-1/TRBV3-2 . 14 TRBJ1-3
CASGSSGGPFGTQYF TGTGCTAGTGGTTCATCGGGGGGACCGTTCGGGACGCAGTATTTT . TRBV12-5 TRBD2 15 TRBJ2-3
CASSVQGANSPLHF TGTGCCAGTAGTGTCCAGGGGGCAAATTCACCCCTCCACTTT few TRBV19 TRBD1 14 TRBJ1-6
CASARWSTDTQYF TGTGCCAGCGCCCGGTGGAGCACAGATACGCAGTATTTT . TRBV19 . 13 TRBJ2-3
CASSPRPRQGNTEAFF TGCGCCAGCAGCCCAAGACCGAGACAGGGAAACACTGAAGCTTTCTTT . TRBV5-1 TRBD1 16 TRBJ1-1
CASSLMSNGNIQYF TGTGCCAGCAGCTTAATGAGCAACGGTAACATTCAGTACTTC . TRBV7-9 . 14 TRBJ2-4
CASRQPRDTEAFF TGTGCCAGTAGACAACCCCGGGACACTGAAGCTTTCTTT once TRBV19 . 13 TRBJ1-1
CASSSIGETQYF TGTGCCAGCAGCTCAATCGGGGAGACCCAGTACTTC . TRBV5-4 . 12 TRBJ2-5
CASSTAGTGVHEQYF TGTGCCAGCAGTACCGCCGGGACAGGGGTCCACGAGCAGTACTTC few TRBV28 TRBD1 15 TRBJ2-7
CASSFGPSSGNTIYF TGTGCCAGCAGCTTCGGTCCAAGCTCTGGAAACACCATATATTTT . TRBV7-2 . 15 TRBJ1-3
CASSQDPAGGGTDTQYF TGTGCCAGCAGCCAAGATCCAGCGGGGGGTGGGACAGATACGCAGTATTTT . TRBV3-1/TRBV3-2 TRBD2 17 TRBJ2-3
CASSPGGYEQYF TGTGCCAGTTCCCCAGGGGGCTACGAGCAGTACTTC . TRBV12-3/TRBV12-4 TRBD1 12 TRBJ2-7
CSASRPGATEAFF TGCAGTGCTAGTCGTCCAGGGGCCACTGAAGCTTTCTTT . TRBV20-1 . 13 TRBJ1-1
CATLGGGTDTQYF TGTGCCACCCTGGGGGGGGGCACAGATACGCAGTATTTT . TRBV12-3/TRBV12-4 TRBD2 13 TRBJ2-3
CAWSVGGHYGYTF TGTGCCTGGAGTGTCGGGGGGCACTATGGCTACACCTTC . TRBV30 . 13 TRBJ1-2
CASSPATGPTEAFF TGTGCCAGCTCACCCGCCACAGGTCCCACTGAAGCTTTCTTT . TRBV18 . 14 TRBJ1-1
CASSLGGSIGPVLYTF TGTGCCAGCAGCCTGGGGGGGTCGATCGGCCCCGTACTCTACACCTTC . TRBV4-2 . 16 TRBJ1-2
CASSLGDRRYGYTF TGTGCCAGCAGCTTGGGGGACAGGCGCTATGGCTACACCTTC . TRBV5-5 TRBD1 14 TRBJ1-2
CASRGGQGSTEAFF TGTGCCAGCAGGGGCGGACAGGGGAGCACTGAAGCTTTCTTT . TRBV2 TRBD1 14 TRBJ1-1
CASTSPGLNTEAFF TGTGCCAGTACCTCACCGGGGTTGAACACTGAAGCTTTCTTT . TRBV19 . 14 TRBJ1-1
CASSLAGGSNSPLHF TGCGCCAGCAGCTTGGCCGGGGGGAGCAATTCACCCCTCCACTTT . TRBV5-1 . 15 TRBJ1-6
CASSLAVDRGVGYTF TGTGCCAGCAGCTTAGCCGTCGACAGGGGGGTTGGCTACACCTTC . TRBV7-2 TRBD1 15 TRBJ1-2
CASSPQGADLINYGYTF TGTGCCAGCAGTCCACAGGGGGCGGATCTCATTAACTATGGCTACACCTTC . TRBV27 TRBD1 17 TRBJ1-2
CASRPNPQTVNYGYTF TGTGCCAGCAGGCCTAACCCACAGACAGTTAACTATGGCTACACCTTC . TRBV25-1 . 16 TRBJ1-2
CAWSAASGGGTDTQYF TGTGCCTGGAGTGCCGCTAGCGGGGGCGGCACAGATACGCAGTATTTT . TRBV30 TRBD2 16 TRBJ2-3
CASSLVAGGLETQYF TGTGCCAGCAGCTTGGTAGCGGGGGGGCTCGAGACCCAGTACTTC . TRBV7-2 TRBD2 15 TRBJ2-5
CASSPNRGDTGELFF TGTGCCAGCAGCCCAAACAGGGGGGACACCGGGGAGCTGTTTTTT few TRBV7-3 TRBD1 15 TRBJ2-2
CASSYSVDRVNTEAFF TGCGCCAGCAGCTATTCCGTGGACAGGGTAAACACTGAAGCTTTCTTT . TRBV5-1 TRBD1 16 TRBJ1-1
CASSFVNYGYTF TGTGCCAGCAGTTTCGTAAACTATGGCTACACCTTC . TRBV28 . 12 TRBJ1-2
CASSQGGGQPQHF TGTGCCAGCAGCCAGGGGGGGGGACAGCCCCAGCATTTT . TRBV7-8 TRBD1 13 TRBJ1-5
CASSDLLRATGVDISNQPQHF TGTGCCAGCAGTGATTTACTTAGGGCGACAGGGGTTGACATAAGCAATCAGCCCCAGCATTTT . TRBV2 TRBD1 21 TRBJ1-5
CASSPRTGGANTEAFF TGTGCCAGCAGCCCCCGGACAGGGGGCGCAAACACTGAAGCTTTCTTT . TRBV7-8 TRBD1 16 TRBJ1-1
CASSFGGFTDTQYF TGCGCCAGCAGCTTCGGGGGGTTCACAGATACGCAGTATTTT . TRBV5-1 TRBD2 14 TRBJ2-3
CASSPTGEAAYGYTF TGTGCCAGCAGCCCTACTGGGGAAGCGGCCTATGGCTACACCTTC . TRBV7-9 . 15 TRBJ1-2
CASSPTSGGSLQNIQYF TGTGCCAGCAGCCCGACTAGCGGGGGCTCTCTTCAAAACATTCAGTACTTC . TRBV7-8 TRBD2 17 TRBJ2-4
CASSIASTGINEKLFF TGTGCCAGTAGTATAGCCTCCACAGGGATAAATGAAAAACTGTTTTTT . TRBV19 . 16 TRBJ1-4
CASSYSLTATNEKLFF TGTGCCAGCAGTTACTCGCTGACAGCAACTAATGAAAAACTGTTTTTT . TRBV6-5 . 16 TRBJ1-4
CASRAFGTSGGSEQFF TGTGCCAGCAGGGCGTTCGGGACTAGCGGGGGATCGGAGCAGTTCTTC . TRBV3-1/TRBV3-2 TRBD2 16 TRBJ2-1
CASSVGVRPGGNTEAFF TGTGCCAGCAGCGTAGGGGTCCGGCCTGGAGGGAACACTGAAGCTTTCTTT . TRBV9 . 17 TRBJ1-1
CASRTDRGRAEGYTF TGTGCCAGCCGGACCGATAGGGGGCGCGCGGAGGGCTACACCTTC few TRBV27 TRBD1 15 TRBJ1-2
CASSSAVTVQPQHF TGTGCCAGCAGCAGCGCTGTGACAGTTCAGCCCCAGCATTTT once TRBV6-5 . 14 TRBJ1-5
CASSVGAGGLVFGYTF TGTGCCAGCAGCGTAGGTGCAGGGGGCCTGGTTTTTGGCTACACCTTC . TRBV9 TRBD1 16 TRBJ1-2
CASSKKGQPNQPQHF TGTGCCAGCAGCAAGAAGGGACAGCCCAATCAGCCCCAGCATTTT once TRBV7-2 TRBD1 15 TRBJ1-5
CATSGSGTGRASNYGYTF TGTGCCACCAGTGGTTCCGGGACAGGGAGGGCATCTAACTATGGCTACACCTTC . TRBV24-1 TRBD1 18 TRBJ1-2
CASSFGQRTGRHDDTEAFF TGCGCCAGCTCCTTCGGGCAAAGGACAGGGCGGCATGACGACACTGAAGCTTTCTTT . TRBV5-1 TRBD1 19 TRBJ1-1